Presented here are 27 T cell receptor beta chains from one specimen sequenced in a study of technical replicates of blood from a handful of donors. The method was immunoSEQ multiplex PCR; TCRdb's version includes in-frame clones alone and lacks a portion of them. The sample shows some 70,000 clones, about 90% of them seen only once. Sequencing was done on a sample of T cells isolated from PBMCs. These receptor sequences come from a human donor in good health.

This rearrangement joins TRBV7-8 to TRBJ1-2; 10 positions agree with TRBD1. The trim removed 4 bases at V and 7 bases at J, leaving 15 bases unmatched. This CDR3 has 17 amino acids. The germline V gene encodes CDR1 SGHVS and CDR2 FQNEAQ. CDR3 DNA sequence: TGTGCCAGCAGCTCAAGCTCCCCGGACAGGGGGGAAGGTGGCTACACCTTC. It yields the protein CASSSSSPDRGEGGYTF. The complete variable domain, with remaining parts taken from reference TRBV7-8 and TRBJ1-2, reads GAGVSQSPRYKVAKRGQDVALRCDPISGHVSLFWYQQALGQGPEFLTYFQNEAQLDKSGLPSDRFFAERPEGSVSTLKIQRTQQEDSAVYLCASSSSSPDRGEGGYTFGSGTRLTVV.

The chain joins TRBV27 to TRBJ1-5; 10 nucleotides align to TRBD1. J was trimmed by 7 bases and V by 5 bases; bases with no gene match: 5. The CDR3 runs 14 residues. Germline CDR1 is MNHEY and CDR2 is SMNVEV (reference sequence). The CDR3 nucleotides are TGTGCCAGCAGTCTATGGACAGGGGGACAGCCCCAGCATTTT. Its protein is CASSLWTGGQPQHF.

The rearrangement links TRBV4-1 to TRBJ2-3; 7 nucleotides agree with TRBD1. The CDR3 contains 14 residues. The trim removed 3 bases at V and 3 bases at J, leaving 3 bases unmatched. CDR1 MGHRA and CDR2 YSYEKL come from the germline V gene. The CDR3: CASSHPTGTDTQYF. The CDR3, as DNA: TGCGCCAGCAGCCACCCGACAGGGACAGATACGCAGTATTTT.

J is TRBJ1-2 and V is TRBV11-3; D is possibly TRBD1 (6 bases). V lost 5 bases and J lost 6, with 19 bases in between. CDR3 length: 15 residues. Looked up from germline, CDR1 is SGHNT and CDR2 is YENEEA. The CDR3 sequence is CASSPTFDRLHGYTF. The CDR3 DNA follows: TGTGCCAGCAGCCCTACCTTCGACAGGCTCCATGGCTACACCTTC.

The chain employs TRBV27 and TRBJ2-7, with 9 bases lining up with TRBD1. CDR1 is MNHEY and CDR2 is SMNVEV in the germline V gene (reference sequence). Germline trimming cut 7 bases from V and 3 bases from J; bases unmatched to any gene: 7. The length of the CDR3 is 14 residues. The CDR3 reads CASMTGTGHYEQYF. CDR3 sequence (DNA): TGTGCCAGCATGACCGGGACAGGGCACTACGAGCAGTACTTC.

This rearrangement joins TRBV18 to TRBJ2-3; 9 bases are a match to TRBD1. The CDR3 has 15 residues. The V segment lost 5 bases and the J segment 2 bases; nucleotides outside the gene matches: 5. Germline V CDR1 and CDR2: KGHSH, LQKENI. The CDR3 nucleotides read TGTGCCAGCTCATACCGGGACAGGGACACAGATACGCAGTATTTT. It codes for CASSYRDRDTDTQYF.

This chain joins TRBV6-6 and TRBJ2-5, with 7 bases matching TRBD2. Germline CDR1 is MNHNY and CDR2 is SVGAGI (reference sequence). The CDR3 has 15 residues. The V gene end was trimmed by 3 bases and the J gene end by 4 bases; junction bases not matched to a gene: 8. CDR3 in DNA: TGTGCCAGCAGTTATACGACGACGGGGGGAGAGACCCAGTACTTC. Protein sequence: CASSYTTTGGETQYF.

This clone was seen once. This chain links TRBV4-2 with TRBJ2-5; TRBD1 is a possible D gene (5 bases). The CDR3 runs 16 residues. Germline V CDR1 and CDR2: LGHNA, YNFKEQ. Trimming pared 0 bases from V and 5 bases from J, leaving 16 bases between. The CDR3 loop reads CASSQEYQGGRETQYF. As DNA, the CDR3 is TGTGCCAGCAGCCAAGAGTATCAGGGTGGTCGGGAGACCCAGTACTTC.

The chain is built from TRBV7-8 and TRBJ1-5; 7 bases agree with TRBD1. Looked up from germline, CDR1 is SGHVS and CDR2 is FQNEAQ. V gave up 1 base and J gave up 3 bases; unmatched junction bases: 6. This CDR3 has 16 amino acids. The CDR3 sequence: CASSLEGAQINQPQHF. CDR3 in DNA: TGTGCCAGCAGCTTAGAGGGGGCGCAGATCAATCAGCCCCAGCATTTT.

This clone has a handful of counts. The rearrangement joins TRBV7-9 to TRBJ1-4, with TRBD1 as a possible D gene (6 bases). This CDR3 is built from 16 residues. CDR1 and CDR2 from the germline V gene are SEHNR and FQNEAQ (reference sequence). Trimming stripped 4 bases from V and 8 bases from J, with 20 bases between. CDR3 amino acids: CASSSLTGTRAEKLFF. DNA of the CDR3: TGTGCCAGCAGCTCCTTGACAGGAACAAGGGCGGAAAAACTGTTTTTT.

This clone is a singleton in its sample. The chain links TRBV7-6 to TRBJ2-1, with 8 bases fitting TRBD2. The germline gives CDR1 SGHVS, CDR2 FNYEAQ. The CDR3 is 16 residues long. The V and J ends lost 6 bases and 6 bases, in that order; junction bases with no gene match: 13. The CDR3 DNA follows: TGTGCCAGCAGTCCAACCGGGACTAGTAATAGCAATGAGCAGTTCTTC. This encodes CASSPTGTSNSNEQFF.

The CDR3 spells CASSGVEDWEYF. Here the CDR3 DNA reads TGCGCCAGCAGCGGTGTGGAGGATTGGGAGTACTTC. The chain employs TRBV5-1 and TRBJ2-4; D is possibly TRBD2 (5 bases). The CDR3 is 12 amino acids. V was cut by 4 bases and J by 14 bases, with 16 bases left in between. Germline V gives CDR1 SGHRS, CDR2 YFSETQ. Full variable domain (remainder filled in from reference TRBV5-1 and TRBJ2-4): KAGVTQTPRYLIKTRGQQVTLSCSPISGHRSVSWYQQTPGQGLQFLFEYFSETQRNKGNFPGRFSGRQFSNSRSEMNVSTLELGDSALYLCASSGVEDWEYFGAGTRLSVL.

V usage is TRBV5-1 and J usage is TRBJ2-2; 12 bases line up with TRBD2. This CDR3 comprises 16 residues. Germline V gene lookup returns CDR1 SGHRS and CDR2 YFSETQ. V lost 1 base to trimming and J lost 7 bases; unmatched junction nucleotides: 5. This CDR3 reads CASSLTSGRRVGELFF. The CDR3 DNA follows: TGCGCCAGCAGCTTGACTAGCGGGAGGAGGGTCGGGGAGCTGTTTTTT.

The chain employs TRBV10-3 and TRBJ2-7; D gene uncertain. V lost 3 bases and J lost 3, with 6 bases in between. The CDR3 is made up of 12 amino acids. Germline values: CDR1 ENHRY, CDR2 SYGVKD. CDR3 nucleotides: TGTGCCATCAGTGATCACGGCTACGAGCAGTACTTC. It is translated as CAISDHGYEQYF.

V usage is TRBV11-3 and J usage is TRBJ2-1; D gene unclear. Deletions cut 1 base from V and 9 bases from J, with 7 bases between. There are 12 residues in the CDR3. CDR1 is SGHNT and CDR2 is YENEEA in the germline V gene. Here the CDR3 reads CASSLVQVEQFF. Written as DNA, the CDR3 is TGTGCCAGCAGCTTAGTCCAGGTTGAGCAGTTCTTC.

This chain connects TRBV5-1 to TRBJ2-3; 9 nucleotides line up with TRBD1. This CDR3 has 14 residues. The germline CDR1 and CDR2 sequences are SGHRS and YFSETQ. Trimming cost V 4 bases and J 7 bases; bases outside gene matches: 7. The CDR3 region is CASSPGQGMNTQYF. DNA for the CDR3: TGCGCCAGCAGCCCCGGACAGGGGATGAATACGCAGTATTTT.

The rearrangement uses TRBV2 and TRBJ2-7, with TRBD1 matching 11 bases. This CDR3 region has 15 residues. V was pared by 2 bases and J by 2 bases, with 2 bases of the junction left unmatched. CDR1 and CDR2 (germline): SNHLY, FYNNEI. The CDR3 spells CASSEWGQGAYEQYF. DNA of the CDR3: TGTGCCAGCAGTGAATGGGGACAGGGGGCCTACGAGCAGTACTTC. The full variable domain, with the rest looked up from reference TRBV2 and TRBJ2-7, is EPEVTQTPSHQVTQMGQEVILRCVPISNHLYFYWYRQILGQKVEFLVSFYNNEISEKSEIFDDQFSVERPDGSNFTLKIRSTKLEDSAMYFCASSEWGQGAYEQYFGPGTRLTVT.

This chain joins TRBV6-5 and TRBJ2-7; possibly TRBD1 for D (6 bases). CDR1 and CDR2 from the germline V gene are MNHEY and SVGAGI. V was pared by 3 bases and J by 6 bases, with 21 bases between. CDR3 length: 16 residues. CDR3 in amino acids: CASSYDRLGLWVEQYF. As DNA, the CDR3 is TGTGCCAGCAGTTATGACAGGCTTGGTCTGTGGGTCGAGCAGTACTTC.

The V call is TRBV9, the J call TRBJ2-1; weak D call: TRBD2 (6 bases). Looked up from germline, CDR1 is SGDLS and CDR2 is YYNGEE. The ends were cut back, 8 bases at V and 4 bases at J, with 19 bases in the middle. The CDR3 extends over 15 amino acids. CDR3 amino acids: CASFTRELKYNEQFF. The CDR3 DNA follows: TGTGCCAGTTTCACCCGGGAGCTAAAGTACAATGAGCAGTTCTTC. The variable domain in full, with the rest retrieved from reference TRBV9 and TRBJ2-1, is DSGVTQTPKHLITATGQRVTLRCSPRSGDLSVYWYQQSLDQGLQFLIQYYNGEERAKGNILERFSAQQFPDLHSELNLSSLELGDSALYFCASFTRELKYNEQFFGPGTRLTVL.

CDR3 DNA: TGCGCCAGCACTAGGGACAACAATCAGCCCCAGCATTTT. It specifies CASTRDNNQPQHF. The V gene is TRBV10-2, the J gene TRBJ1-5; D may be TRBD1 (6 bases). With 7 bases removed from V and 3 bases from J, the gap between germline ends came to 10 bases. The CDR3 runs 13 residues. CDR1 and CDR2 from the germline V gene are WSHSY and SAAADI.

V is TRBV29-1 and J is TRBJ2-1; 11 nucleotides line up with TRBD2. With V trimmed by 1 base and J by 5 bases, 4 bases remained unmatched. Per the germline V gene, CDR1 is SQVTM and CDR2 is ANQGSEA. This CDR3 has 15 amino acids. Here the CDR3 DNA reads TGCAGCGTTGAAGTAGCGGGAGGGCCCCACAATGAGCAGTTCTTC. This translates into CSVEVAGGPHNEQFF.

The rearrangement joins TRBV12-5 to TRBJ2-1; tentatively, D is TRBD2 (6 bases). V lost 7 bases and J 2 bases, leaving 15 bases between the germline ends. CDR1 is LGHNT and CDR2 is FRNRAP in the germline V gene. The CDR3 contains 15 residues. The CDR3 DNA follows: TGTGCTAGTGCCCTTACGGACTACACCTACAATGAGCAGTTCTTC. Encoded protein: CASALTDYTYNEQFF.

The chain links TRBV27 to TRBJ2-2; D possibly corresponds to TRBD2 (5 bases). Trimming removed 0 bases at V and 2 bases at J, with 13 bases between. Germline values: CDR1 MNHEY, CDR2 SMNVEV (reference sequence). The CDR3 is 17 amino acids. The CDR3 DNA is TGTGCCAGCAGTTTATCGAGGGTGGAGGTAAACACCGGGGAGCTGTTTTTT. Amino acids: CASSLSRVEVNTGELFF.

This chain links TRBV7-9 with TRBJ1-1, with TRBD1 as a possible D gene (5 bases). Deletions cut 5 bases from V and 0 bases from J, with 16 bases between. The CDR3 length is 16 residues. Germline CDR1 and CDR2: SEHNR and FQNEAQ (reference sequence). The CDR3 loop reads CASSPYTTDVNTEAFF. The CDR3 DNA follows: TGTGCCAGCAGCCCGTATACGACAGATGTGAACACTGAAGCTTTCTTT.

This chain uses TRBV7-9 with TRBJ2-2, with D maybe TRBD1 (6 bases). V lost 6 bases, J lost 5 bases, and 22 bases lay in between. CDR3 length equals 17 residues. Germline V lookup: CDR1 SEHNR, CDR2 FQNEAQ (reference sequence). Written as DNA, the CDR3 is TGTGCCAGCAGTGACCCCGGGACACAAACGGCGACCGGGGAGCTGTTTTTT. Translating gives CASSDPGTQTATGELFF.

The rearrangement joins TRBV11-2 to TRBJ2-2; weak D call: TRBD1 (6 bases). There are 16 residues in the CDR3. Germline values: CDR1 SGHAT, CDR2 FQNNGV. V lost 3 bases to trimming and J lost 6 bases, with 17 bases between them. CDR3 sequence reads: CASSLRRTGLAGELFF. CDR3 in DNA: TGTGCCAGCAGCTTGAGGCGTACAGGGTTGGCCGGGGAGCTGTTTTTT.

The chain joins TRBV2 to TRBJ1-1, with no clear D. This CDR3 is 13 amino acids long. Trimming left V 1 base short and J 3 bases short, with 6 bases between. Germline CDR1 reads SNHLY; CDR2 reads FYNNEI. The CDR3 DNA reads TGTGCCAGCAGTGAAGGCGGATACACTGAAGCTTTCTTT. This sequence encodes CASSEGGYTEAFF.